A single sample gave rise to the 23 T cell receptor beta chains below, sequenced in a study of monozygotic twins with inflammatory bowel disease (dated by TCRdb to between 2019 and 2020). Library generation was performed with 5' RACE. TCRdb shows the sequencer as Illumina HiSeq 2500. TCRdb reprocessed the reads and provides one entry for every CDR3 protein sequence; no DNA is given. The table for this sample shows approximately 210,000 distinct CDR3 sequences. Of the sample, approximately 7.7% is held by the ten largest clones. Sequenced input: blood. These receptors were taken from a human donor with ulcerative colitis or Crohn's disease, or a healthy co-twin of an affected twin (not recorded which).

The rearrangement links TRBV2 to TRBJ2-3; the TRBD1 assignment by TCRdb is unverifiable without DNA. There are 15 residues in the CDR3. The V gene's germline CDR1 is SNHLY and CDR2 FYNNEI. The CDR3 is CASSVLGGSQDTQYF.

The chain carries TRBV2 and TRBJ2-7; TCRdb's assignment of TRBD2 cannot be checked, as there is no DNA. Germline CDR1 reads SNHLY; CDR2 reads FYNNEI. CDR3 length: 13 residues. CDR3 region: CAGRGGNPYEQYF. Supplemented by reference TRBV2 and TRBJ2-7, the full variable domain reads EPEVTQTPSHQVTQMGQEVILRCVPISNHLYFYWYRQILGQKVEFLVSFYNNEISEKSEIFDDQFSVERPDGSNFTLKIRSTKLEDSAMYFCAGRGGNPYEQYFGPGTRLTVT.

This chain links TRBV5-5 with TRBJ2-3. Germline CDR1 and CDR2: SGHKS and YYEKEE (reference sequence). The CDR3 sequence is 15 residues long. This CDR3 is CASSPTPVLTDTQYF.

The CDR3 protein is CASRGGKDGYTF. The rearrangement links TRBV7-8 to TRBJ1-2; TCRdb indicates TRBD1, and absent DNA this call remains unverified. Germline-derived CDR1 and CDR2 are SGHVS and FQNEAQ. The CDR3 is 12 amino acids.

V gene TRBV10-3 combines with J gene TRBJ2-1. The CDR3 has 11 amino acids. In germline, CDR1 is ENHRY, CDR2 SYGVKD. The CDR3: CAISEYNEQFF.

The chain has TRBV7-9 and TRBJ2-2. There are 14 residues in the CDR3. Germline V CDR1 and CDR2: SEHNR, FQNEAQ (reference sequence). CDR3: CASRQNSNTGELFF. Full variable domain (remainder filled in from reference TRBV7-9 and TRBJ2-2): DTGVSQNPRHKITKRGQNVTFRCDPISEHNRLYWYRQTLGQGPEFLTYFQNEAQLEKSRLLSDRFSAERPKGSFSTLEIQRTEQGDSAMYLCASRQNSNTGELFFGEGSRLTVL.

The rearrangement joins TRBV10-3 to TRBJ2-7. Germline CDR1 and CDR2: ENHRY and SYGVKD. The CDR3 runs 12 residues. CDR3 loop: CAISESPYEQYF.

The chain has TRBV24-1 and TRBJ2-7. The CDR3 spans 12 residues. Germline values: CDR1 KGHDR, CDR2 SFDVKD. CDR3 region: CATSSTSYEQYF.

The chain uses TRBV7-2 and TRBJ2-7; no DNA is available, so the TRBD2 call from TCRdb remains unchecked. Germline loops: CDR1 SGHTA, CDR2 FQGNSA. The CDR3 consists of 13 residues. CDR3 sequence: CASSSSPSYEQYF.

The chain carries TRBV3-1 and TRBJ2-2; TCRdb's D call of TRBD1 is untestable without DNA. This CDR3 has 15 amino acids. Germline lookup yields CDR1 LGHDT and CDR2 YNNKEL (reference sequence). CDR3 sequence reads: CASSQTGGATGELFF.

This chain joins TRBV7-6 and TRBJ1-1; TCRdb's assignment of TRBD1 cannot be checked, as there is no DNA. The CDR3 extends over 13 amino acids. Germline values: CDR1 SGHVS, CDR2 FNYEAQ. The CDR3 sequence is CASSLGLGGEAFF.

The rearrangement links TRBV12-3 or TRBV12-4 to TRBJ2-3. This CDR3 has 12 residues. The CDR3 is CASSFDTDTQYF.

This rearrangement joins TRBV5-6 to TRBJ1-1. There are 15 residues in the CDR3. In germline, CDR1 is SGHDT, CDR2 YYEEEE. The CDR3 sequence is CASSLEFRGNTEAFF.

The chain has TRBV5-4 and TRBJ2-5; TCRdb's assignment of TRBD2 cannot be checked, as there is no DNA. CDR3 length: 19 residues. CDR1 is SGHNT and CDR2 is YYREEE in the germline V gene (reference sequence). CDR3: CASSWGLAGGRGYQETQYF.

V and J are TRBV7-8 and TRBJ1-1; TCRdb picks TRBD1, but there is no DNA to check that call. Germline V gene lookup returns CDR1 SGHVS and CDR2 FQNEAQ. The CDR3 has 15 residues. The CDR3: CASSLRDRVDTEAFF.

The chain has TRBV5-5 and TRBJ1-1; the D call of TRBD1 rests on TCRdb alone, since no DNA is present to check it. The CDR3 contains 13 residues. The V gene's germline CDR1 is SGHKS and CDR2 YYEKEE (reference sequence). This CDR3 reads CASSVRDATEAFF.

This chain uses TRBV12-3 or TRBV12-4 with TRBJ2-7; TCRdb calls TRBD2, which cannot be checked without DNA. The CDR3 sequence is 16 residues long. CDR3 sequence reads: CASSWGVAEPSYEQYF.

The V call is TRBV6-5, the J call TRBJ2-5. The CDR3 totals 11 residues. Looked up from germline, CDR1 is MNHEY and CDR2 is SVGAGI. CDR3 residues: CASSFDETQYF.

The gene calls are TRBV2 and TRBJ1-1; TCRdb returns TRBD1, unconfirmable since there is no DNA. CDR1 and CDR2 (germline): SNHLY, FYNNEI. This CDR3 has 12 residues. The CDR3: CASSDWTGEAFF.

The chain's CDR3 is CASSVRASGKSDTQYF. The gene calls are TRBV9 and TRBJ2-3; the D gene TCRdb calls, TRBD2, cannot be checked with no DNA. This CDR3 is built from 16 residues. Germline V gene lookup returns CDR1 SGDLS and CDR2 YYNGEE.

The V call is TRBV27, the J call TRBJ2-7; absent DNA, TCRdb's TRBD2 call cannot be checked. Germline CDR1 is MNHEY and CDR2 is SMNVEV (reference sequence). The CDR3 runs 15 residues. The CDR3 is CASSLYPALSYEQYF.

The V gene is TRBV2, the J gene TRBJ2-3; absent DNA, TCRdb's TRBD2 call cannot be checked. The CDR3 sequence is 17 residues long. CDR1 is SNHLY and CDR2 is FYNNEI in the germline V gene. The CDR3 loop is CASSGRYGGPSTDTQYF.

The chain links TRBV5-8 to TRBJ2-3. The germline gives CDR1 SGHTS, CDR2 YDEGEE. This CDR3 has 13 amino acids. CDR3: CASSFTHADTQYF.